The 5 T cell receptor beta chains below all came from one sample that was sequenced in a study of blood T cell repertoires in COVID-19. Data came from immunoSEQ multiplex PCR; TCRdb stores just in-frame clones and leaves some out. The sample has around 230,000 clones; under 90% are singletons. The sample taken for sequencing was peripheral blood. These receptor sequences come from a man between 45 and 60 years old with COVID-19, enrolled during active disease.

This clone appeared a single time. V and J are TRBV19 and TRBJ2-5; TRBD2 aligns across 11 bases. Germline CDR1 LNHDA, CDR2 SQIVND (reference sequence). The CDR3 totals 18 residues. The J segment lost 2 bases and the V segment lost 1 base, leaving 9 bases of the junction unmatched. As DNA, the CDR3 is TGTGCCAGTAGTATAGGTACTAGCGGGAGTGGAGGGCAAGAGACCCAGTACTTC. Protein sequence: CASSIGTSGSGGQETQYF.

This clone was seen just once. The V and J genes are TRBV7-9 and TRBJ1-5; TRBD1 matches at 7 bases. The CDR3 extends over 14 amino acids. The V segment lost 5 bases and the J segment 2 bases; nucleotides outside the gene matches: 3. Germline CDR1 and CDR2: SEHNR and FQNEAQ (reference sequence). The CDR3 spells CASSPGTGNQPQHF. CDR3 DNA sequence: TGTGCCAGCAGCCCCGGGACAGGCAATCAGCCCCAGCATTTT.

The chain is built from TRBV28 and TRBJ2-3; 8 bases map to TRBD2. With 7 bases clipped from V and 3 bases from J, the junction kept 12 bases outside the gene matches. CDR3 size: 16 residues. Per germline, CDR1 MDHEN and CDR2 SYDVKM. The CDR3 region is CASNPSPRGGTDTQYF. The CDR3 nucleotides are TGTGCCAGCAACCCCTCACCCCGGGGGGGGACAGATACGCAGTATTTT.

This clone was detected only once. The V and J genes are TRBV7-9 and TRBJ1-1, with D perhaps matching TRBD1 (5 bases). The V gene's germline CDR1 is SEHNR and CDR2 FQNEAQ (reference sequence). The CDR3 sequence is 18 residues long. V dropped 1 base and J dropped 0 bases, with 18 bases sitting between them. CDR3 sequence: CASSLGAWQGKMNTEAFF. CDR3 nucleotide sequence: TGTGCCAGCAGCTTAGGAGCGTGGCAGGGAAAAATGAACACTGAAGCTTTCTTT.

This chain uses TRBV4-2 with TRBJ2-1; D possibly corresponds to TRBD2 (5 bases). Germline CDR1 LGHNA, CDR2 YNFKEQ. The CDR3 length is 15 residues. Trimming shortened V by 3 bases and J by 3 bases, and 12 bases separated the two germline ends. The CDR3 here is CASSHNSDYYNEQFF. The CDR3, as DNA: TGTGCCAGCAGCCACAATAGTGACTACTACAATGAGCAGTTCTTC.